A selection of T cell receptor beta chains follows, all from one sample in a study of T cell responses to AZD1222 COVID-19 vaccine. The data were produced by immunoSEQ multiplex PCR, yet TCRdb's version contains in-frame clones alone and is incomplete. The sample includes tens of thousands of clones, about 85% seen only once; the top ten take about an eighth. This specimen consisted of peripheral blood, obtained on day 0 of AZD1222 vaccination. All receptors derive from an adult in good health. Each CDR3 is given with its conserved first and last residue. The D gene is left open where the match is weak. The listing skips clone size in some rows; elsewhere it reads once, few, many or a size class.

size	V	D	J	DNA	CDR3
NA	TRBV12-3/TRBV12-4	NA	TRBJ2-1	TGTGCCAGCAGTCGCAAAGGGAACAATGAGCAGTTCTTC	CASSRKGNNEQFF
NA	TRBV6-5	TRBD1	TRBJ1-2	TGTGCCAGCAGTAGGACAGGGGGTGGCTACACCTTC	CASSRTGGGYTF
NA	TRBV6-5	NA	TRBJ2-2	TGTGCCAGCCTACAACAGGAGCACACCGGGGAGCTGTTTTTT	CASLQQEHTGELFF
NA	TRBV2	NA	TRBJ1-2	TGTGCCAGCCAGGGGCTCGCGGGCTATGGCTACACCTTC	CASQGLAGYGYTF
NA	TRBV6-5	NA	TRBJ1-5	TGTGCCAGCAGGGACGGTTATAGCAATCAGCCCCAGCATTTT	CASRDGYSNQPQHF
few	TRBV6-2/TRBV6-3	TRBD2	TRBJ2-2	TGTGCCAGCAGTTACCCCGTCGCGACGGGGGGTTACACCGGGGAGCTGTTTTTT	CASSYPVATGGYTGELFF
NA	TRBV2	TRBD1	TRBJ2-7	TGTGCCAGCACCGTCCAGGGACAGGGGTTCTACGAGCAGTACTTC	CASTVQGQGFYEQYF
NA	TRBV28	NA	TRBJ1-5	TGTGCCAGCAGTTTAGGAGGGAGGAGCAATCAGCCCCAGCATTTT	CASSLGGRSNQPQHF
NA	TRBV6-1	TRBD1	TRBJ1-5	TGTGCCAGCAGTGAGGGGACAGGGTGGAACCAGCCCCAGCATTTT	CASSEGTGWNQPQHF
NA	TRBV6-4	NA	TRBJ1-6	TGTGCCAGCAGTCGCAGGGTTAATTCACCCCTCCACTTT	CASSRRVNSPLHF
NA	TRBV12-3/TRBV12-4	NA	TRBJ1-5	TGTGCCAGCAGTCAGGGGTATGCTCAGCCCCAGCATTTT	CASSQGYAQPQHF
NA	TRBV11-1	NA	TRBJ2-5	TGTGCCAGCAGCTCCGGGGGGACCCAGTACTTC	CASSSGGTQYF
NA	TRBV6-5	TRBD1	TRBJ2-7	TGTGCCAGCAGTACGGGGGGACAGGGGGTCACGCACTTC	CASSTGGQGVTHF
NA	TRBV5-5	NA	TRBJ2-7	TGTGCCAGCAGCTTGTCCGCCTTAATCTACGAGCAGTACTTC	CASSLSALIYEQYF
NA	TRBV29-1	NA	TRBJ2-3	TGCAGCGTTGAAGGTGGGCGGGGATGGGGCACAGATACGCAGTATTTT	CSVEGGRGWGTDTQYF
NA	TRBV5-1	NA	TRBJ2-2	TGCGCCAGCAGCTTGATTGCCAGAACCCACACCGGGGAGCTGTTTTTT	CASSLIARTHTGELFF
NA	TRBV12-3/TRBV12-4	NA	TRBJ2-3	TGTGCCAGCACTAATCGTGGAGGTACGCAGTATTTT	CASTNRGGTQYF
NA	TRBV6-2/TRBV6-3	NA	TRBJ2-1	TGTGCCAGCAGCACCCACAACGATGAGCAGTTCTTC	CASSTHNDEQFF
few	TRBV9	TRBD2	TRBJ2-1	TGTGCCAGCAGCAAGGGGCTAGCGGGGGTCTACAATGAGCAGTTCTTC	CASSKGLAGVYNEQFF
once	TRBV7-2	NA	TRBJ1-3	TGTGCCAGCAGCCAAGTACTAATGGCTGGAAACACCATATATTTT	CASSQVLMAGNTIYF
NA	TRBV7-9	TRBD1	TRBJ2-4	TGTGCCAGCAGCTTATCGGGACAGGGTGGGGACATTCAGTACTTC	CASSLSGQGGDIQYF
NA	TRBV5-6	NA	TRBJ2-7	TGTGCCAGCAGCTTGGAGGGGGTAGCCTACGAGCAGTACTTC	CASSLEGVAYEQYF
NA	TRBV5-8	TRBD2	TRBJ2-1	TGTGCCAGCAGCTCCACCGGGACTAGCTCCTACAATGAGCAGTTCTTC	CASSSTGTSSYNEQFF
NA	TRBV27	TRBD2	TRBJ2-3	TGTGCCAGCACCCCTTGGGGACTAGCGTCAGATACGCAGTATTTT	CASTPWGLASDTQYF
NA	TRBV6-5	TRBD2	TRBJ2-7	TGTGCCAGCAGTTACGTCCGGGGGGTAGGGGAGCAGTACTTC	CASSYVRGVGEQYF
NA	TRBV7-8	NA	TRBJ2-5	TGTGCCAGCAGCTTAGGTTTGGGGAACCAAGAGACCCAGTACTTC	CASSLGLGNQETQYF
few	TRBV18	NA	TRBJ1-2	TGTGCCAGCTCACCGAAGACGAATCCGACTAACTATGGCTACACCTTC	CASSPKTNPTNYGYTF
NA	TRBV6-5	NA	TRBJ1-2	TGTGCCAGCCGGGACCTAGGTTATGGCTACACCTTC	CASRDLGYGYTF
NA	TRBV7-9	NA	TRBJ1-4	TGTGCCAGCAGCCGGACCTTTGAAAAACTGTTTTTT	CASSRTFEKLFF
NA	TRBV11-2	TRBD1	TRBJ1-5	TGTGCCAGCAGCCCGACAGGGAACAATCAGCCCCAGCATTTT	CASSPTGNNQPQHF
NA	TRBV5-1	NA	TRBJ1-2	TGCGCCAGCAGCTTGGGTGGGGACCGCTATGGCTACACCTTC	CASSLGGDRYGYTF
few	TRBV7-3	NA	TRBJ2-2	TGTGCCAGCAGCCCGGGAGCCGGGACCGGGGAGCTGTTTTTT	CASSPGAGTGELFF
NA	TRBV18	TRBD2	TRBJ2-2	TGTGCCAGCTCACTACAGACTAGCGAGAACACCGGGGAGCTGTTTTTT	CASSLQTSENTGELFF
NA	TRBV15	NA	TRBJ1-2	TGTGCCACCAGCAGAGATCGGACGGCCTATGGCTACACCTTC	CATSRDRTAYGYTF
NA	TRBV5-5	TRBD1	TRBJ1-4	TGTGCCAGCAGCTTGGTGGGACAGCGGAATGAAAAACTGTTTTTT	CASSLVGQRNEKLFF
NA	TRBV10-3	NA	TRBJ1-2	TGTGCCATCAGCGACAGCTATGGCTACACCTTC	CAISDSYGYTF
NA	TRBV5-1	NA	TRBJ1-1	TGCGCCAGCAGCCCAGGGGCCCCTAACACTGAAGCTTTCTTT	CASSPGAPNTEAFF
NA	TRBV27	NA	TRBJ2-1	TGTGCCAGCAGTTCAGCTCAAGGGTTCTACAATGAGCAGTTCTTC	CASSSAQGFYNEQFF